Reported below is one TCR beta chain. The antigen is not known. Sequenced by immunoSEQ multiplex PCR; TCRdb stores in-frame clones only, minus some. The data contain about 15,000 clones, approximately 85% of them singletons. The V gene end was trimmed by 8 bases and the J gene end by 4 bases; junction bases not matched to a gene: 8. The germline CDR1 and CDR2 sequences are SNHLY and FYNNEI. The CDR3 consists of 14 residues. The data were taken from a study of T cells in localized non-small cell lung cancer. Overall study findings and caveats: Within adjacent lung there appeared a median approximately 58 of the top 100 tumor clones. Elevated blood T cell density was associated with longer overall survival.

Sample: peripheral blood, taken before any cancer treatment. This rearrangement joins TRBV2 to TRBJ2-5, with TRBD2 matching over 9 bases. The source is a woman aged 35 to 69 with stage I lung adenocarcinoma. The CDR3 DNA sequence: TGTGCCAGCTCTGCCGGCGGGGGGGCAGAGACCCAGTACTTC. Protein: CASSAGGGAETQYF. The whole variable domain, remainder taken from reference TRBV2 and TRBJ2-5, is EPEVTQTPSHQVTQMGQEVILRCVPISNHLYFYWYRQILGQKVEFLVSFYNNEISEKSEIFDDQFSVERPDGSNFTLKIRSTKLEDSAMYFCASSAGGGAETQYFGPGTRLLVL.